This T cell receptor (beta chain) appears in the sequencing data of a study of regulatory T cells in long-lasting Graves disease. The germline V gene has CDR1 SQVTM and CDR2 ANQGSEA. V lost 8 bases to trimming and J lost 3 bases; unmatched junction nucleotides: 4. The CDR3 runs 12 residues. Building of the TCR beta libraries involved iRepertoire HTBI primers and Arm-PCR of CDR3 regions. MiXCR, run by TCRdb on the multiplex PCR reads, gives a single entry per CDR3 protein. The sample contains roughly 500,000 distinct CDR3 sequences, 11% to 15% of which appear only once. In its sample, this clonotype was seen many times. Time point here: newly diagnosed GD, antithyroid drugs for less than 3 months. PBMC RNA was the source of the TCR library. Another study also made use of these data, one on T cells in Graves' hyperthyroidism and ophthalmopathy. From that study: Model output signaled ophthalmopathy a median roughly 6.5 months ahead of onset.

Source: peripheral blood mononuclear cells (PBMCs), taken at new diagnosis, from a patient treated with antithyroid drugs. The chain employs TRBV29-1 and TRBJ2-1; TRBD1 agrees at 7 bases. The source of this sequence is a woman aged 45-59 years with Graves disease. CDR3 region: CSCQGVYNEQFF. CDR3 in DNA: TGCAGCTGCCAGGGGGTCTACAATGAGCAGTTCTTC.